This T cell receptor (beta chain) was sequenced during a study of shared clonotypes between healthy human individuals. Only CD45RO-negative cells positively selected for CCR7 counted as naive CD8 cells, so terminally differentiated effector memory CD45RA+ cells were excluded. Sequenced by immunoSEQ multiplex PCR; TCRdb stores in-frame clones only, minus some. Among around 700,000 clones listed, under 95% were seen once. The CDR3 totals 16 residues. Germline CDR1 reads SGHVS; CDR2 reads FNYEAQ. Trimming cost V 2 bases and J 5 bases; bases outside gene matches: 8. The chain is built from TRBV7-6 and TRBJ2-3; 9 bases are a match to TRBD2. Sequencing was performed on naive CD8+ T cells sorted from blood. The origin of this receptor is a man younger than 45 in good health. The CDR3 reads CASSLLGTSWEDTQYF. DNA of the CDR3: TGTGCCAGCAGCTTACTTGGGACTAGCTGGGAAGATACGCAGTATTTT.